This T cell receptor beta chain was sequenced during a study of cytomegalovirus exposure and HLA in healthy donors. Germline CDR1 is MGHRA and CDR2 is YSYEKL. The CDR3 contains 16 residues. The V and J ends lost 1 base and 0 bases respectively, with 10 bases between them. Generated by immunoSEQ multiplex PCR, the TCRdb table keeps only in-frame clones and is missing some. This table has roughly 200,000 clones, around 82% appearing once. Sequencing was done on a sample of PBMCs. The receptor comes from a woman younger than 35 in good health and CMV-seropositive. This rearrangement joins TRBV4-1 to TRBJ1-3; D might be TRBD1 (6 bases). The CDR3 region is CASSQAPRGSGNTIYF. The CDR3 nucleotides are TGCGCCAGCAGCCAAGCCCCCAGGGGCTCTGGAAACACCATATATTTT.